The following is a T cell receptor (beta chain) sequence with its context. The antigen remains undetermined. This sample is part of a study of T cell responses to AZD1222 COVID-19 vaccine. Study as a whole: Pooling of second doses given at about 4 or about 12 weeks was done. Findings of the study overall: Females outnumbered males among donors, who were mostly white British; clonal diversity was possibly underestimated. Per reports, nearly half of all spike-specific TCRs target regions that are unmutated in variants. Two doses of AZD1222 preceded a rise in Spike-specific TCR breadth and depth.

Clones were sequenced by immunoSEQ multiplex PCR, and TCRdb holds only the in-frame ones, with some missing. Of around 140,000 clones in the sample, more than 90% were seen once. Germline assignment: CDR1 SGHAT and CDR2 FQDESV (reference sequence). This CDR3 has 13 residues. V was shortened by 4 bases and J by 1 base, with 7 bases between the two germline ends. This TCR was recovered from an adult in good health. Sequencing used peripheral blood, obtained on day 0 of AZD1222 vaccination. J is TRBJ1-1 and V is TRBV11-1; D not resolved. In DNA, the CDR3 is TGTGCCAGCAGCTCCTCAGAGAACACTGAAGCTTTCTTT. It translates to CASSSSENTEAFF.